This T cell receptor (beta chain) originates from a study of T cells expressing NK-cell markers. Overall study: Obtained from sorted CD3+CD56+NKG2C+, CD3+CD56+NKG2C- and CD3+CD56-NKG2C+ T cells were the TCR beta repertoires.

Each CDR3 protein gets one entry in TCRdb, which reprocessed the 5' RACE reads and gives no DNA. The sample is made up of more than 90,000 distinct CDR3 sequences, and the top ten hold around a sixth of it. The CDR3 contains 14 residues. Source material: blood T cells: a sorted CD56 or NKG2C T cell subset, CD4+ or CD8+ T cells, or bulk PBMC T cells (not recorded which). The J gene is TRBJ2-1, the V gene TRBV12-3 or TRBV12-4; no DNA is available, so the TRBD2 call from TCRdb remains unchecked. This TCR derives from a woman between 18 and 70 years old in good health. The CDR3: CASSQSGSYNEQFF.